Below, one T cell receptor (beta chain) is given with its context. Original data processing: Amplifying reference gene primers gave estimates of nucleated cell counts. Clones were read by immunoSEQ multiplex PCR, and TCRdb kept only the in-frame ones, dropping some. The V and J calls and clone size were taken over from that table, and D and trimming were inferred from the DNA. In the table there are tens of thousands of clones, about 81% of which are singletons. The data belong to a study of blood T cell repertoires in COVID-19. On the study more broadly: Some COVID-19 samples were acute and others convalescent; all came from the United States, Italy and Spain.

Losses at the gene ends were 5 bases for V and 7 bases for J; bases not matched to a gene: 16. Germline values: CDR1 LGHDT, CDR2 YNNKEL (reference sequence). This CDR3 is 17 amino acids long. V and J are TRBV3-1 (or the pseudogene TRBV3-2) and TRBJ2-1; TRBD2 aligns across 8 bases. This clonotype was sampled from a human donor in a cohort sampled during active COVID-19. Material for sequencing was peripheral blood. The DNA for the CDR3 is TGTGCCAGCAGCTTCACCCCCGGGACTTCGGGGGGGAATGAGCAGTTCTTC. It encodes CASSFTPGTSGGNEQFF.